This T cell receptor beta chain emerged from a study of blood T cell repertoires in COVID-19. Study information: From T cells, B-cell-depleted T cells, or PBMCs came the material, which was cDNA or gDNA.

The length of the CDR3 is 16 residues. Unmatched junction bases numbered 11, after V lost 4 bases and J lost 5 bases. Looked up from germline, CDR1 is KGHDR and CDR2 is SFDVKD. Participant age was about 18 to 89 years, and participants resided in fewer than 30 US areas. Recovered status in Cohort 3 required two negative PCRs, clearance, or symptom resolution. This clone was found once. In the original processing: Scientists estimated how many nucleated cells there were by amplifying reference gene primers. Some clones are missing from TCRdb's copy, which holds only in-frame ones; the method was immunoSEQ multiplex PCR. V and J calls and clone size are as listed in that table; D and trimming were resolved from the DNA. The data show fewer than 200,000 clones, around 73% seen once.

This sequence was found in a woman aged 45 to 65 who had recovered from COVID-19. What was sequenced was PBMCs or T cells enriched from blood (not recorded which). The rearrangement links TRBV24-1 to TRBJ2-3; TRBD1 matches at 7 bases. CDR3 in amino acids: CATSDSQGFLGDTQYF. The CDR3 region has the DNA TGTGCCACCAGTGACTCACAGGGGTTCCTCGGAGATACGCAGTATTTT.